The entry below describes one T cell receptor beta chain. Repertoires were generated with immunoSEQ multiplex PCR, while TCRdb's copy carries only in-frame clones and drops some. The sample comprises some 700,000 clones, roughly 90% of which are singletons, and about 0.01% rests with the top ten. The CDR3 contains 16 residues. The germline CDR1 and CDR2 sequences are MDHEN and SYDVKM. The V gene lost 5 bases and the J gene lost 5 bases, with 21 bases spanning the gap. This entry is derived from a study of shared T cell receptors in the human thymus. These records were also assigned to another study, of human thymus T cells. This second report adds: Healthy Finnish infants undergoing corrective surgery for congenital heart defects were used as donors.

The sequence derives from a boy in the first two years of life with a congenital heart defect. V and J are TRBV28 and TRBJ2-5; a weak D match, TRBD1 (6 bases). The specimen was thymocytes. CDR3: CASSPKNRVGGETQYF. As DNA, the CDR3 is TGTGCCAGCAGTCCAAAGAACAGGGTTGGGGGTGAGACCCAGTACTTC.